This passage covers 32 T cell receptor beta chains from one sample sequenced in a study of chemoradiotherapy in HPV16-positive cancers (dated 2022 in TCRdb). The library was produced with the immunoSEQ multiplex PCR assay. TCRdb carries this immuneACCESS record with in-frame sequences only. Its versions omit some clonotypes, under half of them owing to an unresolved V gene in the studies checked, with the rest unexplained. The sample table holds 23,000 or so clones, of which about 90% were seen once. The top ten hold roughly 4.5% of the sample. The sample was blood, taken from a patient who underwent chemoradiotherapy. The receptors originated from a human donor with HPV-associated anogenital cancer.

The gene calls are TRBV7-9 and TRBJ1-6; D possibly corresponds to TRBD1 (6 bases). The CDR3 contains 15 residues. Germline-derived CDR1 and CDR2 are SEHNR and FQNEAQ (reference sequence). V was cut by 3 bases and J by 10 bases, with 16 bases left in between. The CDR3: CASSFRQAVGSPLHF. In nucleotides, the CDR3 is TGTGCCAGCAGCTTTAGACAGGCCGTAGGGTCACCCCTCCACTTT. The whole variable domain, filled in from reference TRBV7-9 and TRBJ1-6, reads DTGVSQNPRHKITKRGQNVTFRCDPISEHNRLYWYRQTLGQGPEFLTYFQNEAQLEKSRLLSDRFSAERPKGSFSTLEIQRTEQGDSAMYLCASSFRQAVGSPLHFGNGTRLTVT.

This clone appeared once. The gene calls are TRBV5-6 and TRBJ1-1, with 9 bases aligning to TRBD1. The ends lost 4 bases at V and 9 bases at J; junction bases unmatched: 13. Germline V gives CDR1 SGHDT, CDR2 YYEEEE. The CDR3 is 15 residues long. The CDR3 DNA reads TGTGCCAGCAGCATAAACCGGGACAGGGCATGGAAAGCTTTCTTT. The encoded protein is CASSINRDRAWKAFF.

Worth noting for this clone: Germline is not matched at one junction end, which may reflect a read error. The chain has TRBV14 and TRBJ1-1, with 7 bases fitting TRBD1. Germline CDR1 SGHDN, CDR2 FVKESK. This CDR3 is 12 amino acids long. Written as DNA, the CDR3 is TGTGCCAGCAGCCGGGAGGGGGCCCTGTCTAACTTT. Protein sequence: CASSREGALSNF.

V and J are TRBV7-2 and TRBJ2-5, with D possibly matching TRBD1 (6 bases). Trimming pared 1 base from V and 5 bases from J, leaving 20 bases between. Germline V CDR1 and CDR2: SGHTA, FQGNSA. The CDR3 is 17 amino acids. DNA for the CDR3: TGTGCCAGCAGCTTAGAGGGGGACCCCCCAGTGTTGGAGACCCAGTACTTC. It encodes CASSLEGDPPVLETQYF. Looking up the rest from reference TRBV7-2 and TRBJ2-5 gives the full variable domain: GAGVSQSPSNKVTEKGKDVELRCDPISGHTALYWYRQSLGQGLEFLIYFQGNSAPDKSGLPSDRFSAERTGGSVSTLTIQRTQQEDSAVYLCASSLEGDPPVLETQYFGPGTRLLVL.

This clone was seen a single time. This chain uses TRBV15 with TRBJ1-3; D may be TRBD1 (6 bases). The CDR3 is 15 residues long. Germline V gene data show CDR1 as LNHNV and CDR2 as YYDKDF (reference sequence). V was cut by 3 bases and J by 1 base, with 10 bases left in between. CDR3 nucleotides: TGTGCCACCAGCAGCGGAGGGGGATCTGGAAACACCATATATTTT. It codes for CATSSGGGSGNTIYF. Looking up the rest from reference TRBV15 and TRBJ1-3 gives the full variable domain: DAMVIQNPRYQVTQFGKPVTLSCSQTLNHNVMYWYQQKSSQAPKLLFHYYDKDFNNEADTPDNFQSRRPNTSFCFLDIRSPGLGDTAMYLCATSSGGGSGNTIYFGEGSWLTVV.

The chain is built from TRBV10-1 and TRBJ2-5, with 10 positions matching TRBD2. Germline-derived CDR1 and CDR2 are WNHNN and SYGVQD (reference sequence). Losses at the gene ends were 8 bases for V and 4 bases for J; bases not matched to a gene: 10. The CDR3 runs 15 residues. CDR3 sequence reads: CASSELAGSLETQYF. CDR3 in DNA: TGCGCCAGCTCGGAACTAGCGGGGTCCTTAGAGACCCAGTACTTC.

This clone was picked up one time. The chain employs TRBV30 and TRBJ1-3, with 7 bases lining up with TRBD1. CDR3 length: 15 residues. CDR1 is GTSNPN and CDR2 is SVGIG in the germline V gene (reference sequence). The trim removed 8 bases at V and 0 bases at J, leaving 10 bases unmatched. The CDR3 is CASARDRASGNTIYF. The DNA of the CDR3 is TGTGCCAGTGCCCGGGACAGAGCCTCTGGAAACACCATATATTTT. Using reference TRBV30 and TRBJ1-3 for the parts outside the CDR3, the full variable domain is SQTIHQWPATLVQPVGSPLSLECTVEGTSNPNLYWYRQAAGRGLQLLFYSVGIGQISSEVPQNLSASRPQDRQFILSSKKLLLSDSGFYLCASARDRASGNTIYFGEGSWLTVV.

The CDR3 region is CASSTTGTHNEQFF. CDR3 nucleotides: TGCGCCAGCAGCACTACCGGGACCCACAATGAGCAGTTCTTC. V gene TRBV5-1 combines with J gene TRBJ2-1; D tentatively reads TRBD1 or TRBD2 (5 bases each). Germline V gene lookup returns CDR1 SGHRS and CDR2 YFSETQ. The CDR3 spans 14 residues. Trimming removed 4 bases from V and 5 bases from J, with 13 bases in between.

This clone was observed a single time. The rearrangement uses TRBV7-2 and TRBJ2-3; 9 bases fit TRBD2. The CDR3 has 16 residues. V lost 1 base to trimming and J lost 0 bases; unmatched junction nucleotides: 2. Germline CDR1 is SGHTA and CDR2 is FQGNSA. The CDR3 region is CASSLVAGVSTDTQYF. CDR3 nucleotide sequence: TGTGCCAGCAGCTTAGTAGCGGGGGTTAGCACAGATACGCAGTATTTT.

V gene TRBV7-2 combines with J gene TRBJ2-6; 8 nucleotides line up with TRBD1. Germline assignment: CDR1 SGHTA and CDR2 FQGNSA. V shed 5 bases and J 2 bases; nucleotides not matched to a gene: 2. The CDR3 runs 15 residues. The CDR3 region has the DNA TGTGCCAGCAGCAGGGGACAGGCTGGGGCCAACGTCCTGACTTTC. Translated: CASSRGQAGANVLTF.

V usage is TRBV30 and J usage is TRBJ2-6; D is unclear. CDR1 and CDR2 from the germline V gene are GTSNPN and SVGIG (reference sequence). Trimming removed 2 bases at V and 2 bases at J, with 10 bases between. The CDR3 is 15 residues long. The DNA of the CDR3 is TGTGCCTGGAGTATACTGGGAACTGGGGCCAACGTCCTGACTTTC. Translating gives CAWSILGTGANVLTF.

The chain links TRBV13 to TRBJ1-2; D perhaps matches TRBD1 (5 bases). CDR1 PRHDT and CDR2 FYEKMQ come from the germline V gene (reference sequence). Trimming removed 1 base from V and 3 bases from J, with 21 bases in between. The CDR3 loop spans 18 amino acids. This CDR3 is CASSLEGFKSAGDYGYTF. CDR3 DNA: TGTGCCAGCAGCTTAGAGGGGTTTAAGAGCGCGGGTGACTATGGCTACACCTTC. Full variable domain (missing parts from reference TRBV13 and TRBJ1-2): AAGVIQSPRHLIKEKRETATLKCYPIPRHDTVYWYQQGPGQDPQFLISFYEKMQSDKGSIPDRFSAQQFSDYHSELNMSSLELGDSALYFCASSLEGFKSAGDYGYTFGSGTRLTVV.

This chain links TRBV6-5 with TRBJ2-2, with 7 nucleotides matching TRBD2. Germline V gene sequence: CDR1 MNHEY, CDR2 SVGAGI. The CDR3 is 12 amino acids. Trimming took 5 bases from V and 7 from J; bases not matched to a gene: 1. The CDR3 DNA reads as TGTGCCAGCAGTCGCGGGGGCGGGGAGCTGTTTTTT. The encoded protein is CASSRGGGELFF.

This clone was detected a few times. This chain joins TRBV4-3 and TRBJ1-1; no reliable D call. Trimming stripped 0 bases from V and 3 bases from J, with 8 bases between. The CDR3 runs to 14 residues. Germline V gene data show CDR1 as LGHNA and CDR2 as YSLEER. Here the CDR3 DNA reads TGCGCCAGCAGCCAAGATTGGGTGGACACTGAAGCTTTCTTT. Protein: CASSQDWVDTEAFF.

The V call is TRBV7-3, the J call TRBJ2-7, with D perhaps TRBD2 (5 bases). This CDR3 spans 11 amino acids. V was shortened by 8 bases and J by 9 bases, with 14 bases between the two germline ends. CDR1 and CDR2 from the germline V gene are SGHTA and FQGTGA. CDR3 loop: CASLGEKGQYF. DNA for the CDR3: TGTGCCAGCCTGGGAGAAAAGGGGCAGTACTTC.

The DNA of the CDR3 is TGCGCCAGCAGTGGATCAGGGTCCACTGAAGCTTTCTTT. Translation gives CASSGSGSTEAFF. The V and J genes are TRBV10-2 and TRBJ1-1; TRBD1 might be the D (5 bases). Trimming stripped 4 bases from V and 4 bases from J, with 10 bases between. The CDR3 has 13 amino acids. Germline CDR1 is WSHSY and CDR2 is SAAADI.

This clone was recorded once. The CDR3 is CASGLRPGLAGGQAITYEQYF. In DNA form, the CDR3 reads TGTGCTAGTGGTCTCCGGCCGGGACTAGCGGGGGGGCAGGCCATTACCTACGAGCAGTACTTC. The gene calls are TRBV12-5 and TRBJ2-7; TRBD2 matches 16 bases. This CDR3 has 21 residues. V shed 5 bases, J shed 2 bases, and the junction held 18 bases outside the gene matches. Germline values: CDR1 LGHNT, CDR2 FRNRAP.

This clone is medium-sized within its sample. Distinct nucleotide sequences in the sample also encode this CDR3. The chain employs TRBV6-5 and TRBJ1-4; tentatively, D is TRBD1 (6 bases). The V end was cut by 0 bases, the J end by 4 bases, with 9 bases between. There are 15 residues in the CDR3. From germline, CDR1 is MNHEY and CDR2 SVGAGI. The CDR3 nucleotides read TGTGCCAGCAGTTACTCCGGACAGATTAATGAAAAACTGTTTTTT. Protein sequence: CASSYSGQINEKLFF.

The CDR3 coding sequence is TGTGCCACCACCTGGGGGACTAACACTGAAGCTTTCTTT. Protein: CATTWGTNTEAFF. V is TRBV6-1 and J is TRBJ1-1; weak D call: TRBD1 (5 bases). This CDR3 spans 13 amino acids. The V gene's germline CDR1 is MNHNS and CDR2 SASEGT. V dropped 10 bases and J dropped 2 bases, with 14 bases sitting between them.

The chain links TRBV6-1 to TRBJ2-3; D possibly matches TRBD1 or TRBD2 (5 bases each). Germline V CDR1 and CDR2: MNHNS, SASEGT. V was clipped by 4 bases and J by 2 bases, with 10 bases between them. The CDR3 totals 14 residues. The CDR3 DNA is TGTGCCAGCAGTGCCGGGACGGTCACAGATACGCAGTATTTT. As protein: CASSAGTVTDTQYF.

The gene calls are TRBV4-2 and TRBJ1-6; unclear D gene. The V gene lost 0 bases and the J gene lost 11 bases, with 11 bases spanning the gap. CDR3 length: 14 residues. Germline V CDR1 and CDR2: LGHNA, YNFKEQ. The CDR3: CASSQDMSDAPLHF. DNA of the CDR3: TGTGCCAGCAGCCAAGATATGTCGGACGCACCCCTCCACTTT.

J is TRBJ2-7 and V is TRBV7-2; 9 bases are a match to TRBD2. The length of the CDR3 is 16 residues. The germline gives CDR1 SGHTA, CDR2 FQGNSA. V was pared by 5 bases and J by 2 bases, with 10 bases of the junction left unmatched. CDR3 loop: CASSPRGLAGTYEQYF. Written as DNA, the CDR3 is TGTGCCAGCAGCCCCCGGGGACTAGCAGGGACCTACGAGCAGTACTTC.

The DNA for the CDR3 is TGCGCCAGCAGCCAAGAAGCGGTAACCGGTGGAAACACCATATATTTT. This sequence encodes CASSQEAVTGGNTIYF. This sequence joins TRBV4-1 and TRBJ1-3, with D uncertain. There are 16 residues in the CDR3. Germline lookup yields CDR1 MGHRA and CDR2 YSYEKL. Trimming took off 0 bases at V and 3 bases at J, with 12 bases between the two ends.

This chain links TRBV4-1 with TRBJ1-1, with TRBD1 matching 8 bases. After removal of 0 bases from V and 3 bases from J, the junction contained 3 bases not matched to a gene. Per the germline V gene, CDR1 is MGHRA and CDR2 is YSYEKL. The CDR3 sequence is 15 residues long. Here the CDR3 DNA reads TGCGCCAGCAGCCAAGAGGTGACAGGGGACACTGAAGCTTTCTTT. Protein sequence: CASSQEVTGDTEAFF.

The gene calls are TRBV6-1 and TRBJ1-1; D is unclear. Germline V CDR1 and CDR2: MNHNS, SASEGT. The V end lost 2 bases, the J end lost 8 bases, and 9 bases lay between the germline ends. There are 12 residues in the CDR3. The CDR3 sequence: CASSERRTEAFF. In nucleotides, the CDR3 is TGTGCCAGCAGTGAAAGGCGGACGGAAGCTTTCTTT.

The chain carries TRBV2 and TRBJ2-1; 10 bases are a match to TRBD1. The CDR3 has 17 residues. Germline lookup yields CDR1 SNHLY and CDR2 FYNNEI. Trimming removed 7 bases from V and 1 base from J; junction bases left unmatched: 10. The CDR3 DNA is TGTGCCAGCACGATTGGGACAGGGGATAATTCCTACAATGAGCAGTTCTTC. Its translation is CASTIGTGDNSYNEQFF.

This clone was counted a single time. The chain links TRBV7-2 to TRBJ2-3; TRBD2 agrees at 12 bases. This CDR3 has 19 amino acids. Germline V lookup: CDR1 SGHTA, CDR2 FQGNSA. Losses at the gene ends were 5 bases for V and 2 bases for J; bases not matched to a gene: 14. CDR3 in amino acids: CASSPFQLLAGGITDTQYF. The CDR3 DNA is TGTGCCAGCAGCCCTTTCCAACTACTAGCGGGGGGAATCACAGATACGCAGTATTTT. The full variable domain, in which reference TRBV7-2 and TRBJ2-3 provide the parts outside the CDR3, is GAGVSQSPSNKVTEKGKDVELRCDPISGHTALYWYRQSLGQGLEFLIYFQGNSAPDKSGLPSDRFSAERTGGSVSTLTIQRTQQEDSAVYLCASSPFQLLAGGITDTQYFGPGTRLTVL.

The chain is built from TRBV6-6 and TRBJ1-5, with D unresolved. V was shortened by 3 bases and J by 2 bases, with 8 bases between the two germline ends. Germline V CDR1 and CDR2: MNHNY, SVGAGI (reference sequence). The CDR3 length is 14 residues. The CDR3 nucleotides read TGTGCCAGCAGTTATACGGGTGGCAATCAGCCCCAGCATTTT. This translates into CASSYTGGNQPQHF.

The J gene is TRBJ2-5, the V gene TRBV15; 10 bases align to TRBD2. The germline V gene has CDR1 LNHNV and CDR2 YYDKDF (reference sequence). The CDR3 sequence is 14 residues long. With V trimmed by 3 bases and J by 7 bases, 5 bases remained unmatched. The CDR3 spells CATSRGTSASTQYF. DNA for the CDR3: TGTGCCACCAGCAGGGGGACTAGCGCATCGACCCAGTACTTC. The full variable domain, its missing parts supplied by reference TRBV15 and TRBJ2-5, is DAMVIQNPRYQVTQFGKPVTLSCSQTLNHNVMYWYQQKSSQAPKLLFHYYDKDFNNEADTPDNFQSRRPNTSFCFLDIRSPGLGDTAMYLCATSRGTSASTQYFGPGTRLLVL.

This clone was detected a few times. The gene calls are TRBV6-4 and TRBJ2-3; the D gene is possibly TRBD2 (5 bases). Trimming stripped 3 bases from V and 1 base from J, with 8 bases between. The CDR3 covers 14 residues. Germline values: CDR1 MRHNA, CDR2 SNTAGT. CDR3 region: CASSEISGTDTQYF. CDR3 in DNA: TGTGCCAGCAGTGAGATTAGCGGCACAGATACGCAGTATTTT.

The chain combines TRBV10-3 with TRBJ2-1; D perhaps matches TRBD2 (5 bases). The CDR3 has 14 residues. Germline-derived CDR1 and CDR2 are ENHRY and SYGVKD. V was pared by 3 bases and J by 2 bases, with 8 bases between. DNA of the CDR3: TGTGCCATCAGTGATGGGAGTCCCTACAATGAGCAGTTCTTC. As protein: CAISDGSPYNEQFF.

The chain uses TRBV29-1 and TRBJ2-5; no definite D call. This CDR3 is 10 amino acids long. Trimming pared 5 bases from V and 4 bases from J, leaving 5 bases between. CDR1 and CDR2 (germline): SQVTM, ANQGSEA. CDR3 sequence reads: CSVLGETQYF. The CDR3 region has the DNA TGCAGCGTTTTAGGAGAGACCCAGTACTTC.